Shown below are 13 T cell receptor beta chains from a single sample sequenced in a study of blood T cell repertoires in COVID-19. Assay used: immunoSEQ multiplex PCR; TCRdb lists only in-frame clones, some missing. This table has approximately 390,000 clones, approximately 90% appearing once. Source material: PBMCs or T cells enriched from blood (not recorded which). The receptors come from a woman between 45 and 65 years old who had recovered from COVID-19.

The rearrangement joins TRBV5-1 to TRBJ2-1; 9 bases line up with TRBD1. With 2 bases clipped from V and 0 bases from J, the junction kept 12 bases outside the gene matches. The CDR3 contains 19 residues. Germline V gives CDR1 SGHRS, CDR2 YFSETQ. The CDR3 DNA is TGCGCCAGCAGCTTACGGACAGGGGTGCCATTACGCTCCTACAATGAGCAGTTCTTC. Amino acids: CASSLRTGVPLRSYNEQFF.

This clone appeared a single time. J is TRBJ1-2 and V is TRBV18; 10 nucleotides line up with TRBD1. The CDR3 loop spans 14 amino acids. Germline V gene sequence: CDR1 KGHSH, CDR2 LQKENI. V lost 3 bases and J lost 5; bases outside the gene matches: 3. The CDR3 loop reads CASSPGQGPYGYTF. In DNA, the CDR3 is TGTGCCAGCTCACCGGGACAGGGGCCGTATGGCTACACCTTC.

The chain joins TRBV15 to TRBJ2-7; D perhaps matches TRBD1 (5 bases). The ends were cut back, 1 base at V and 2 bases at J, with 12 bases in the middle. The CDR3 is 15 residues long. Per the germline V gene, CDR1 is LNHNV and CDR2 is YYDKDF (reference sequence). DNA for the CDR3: TGTGCCACCAGCAGAGGCAGGGTGGGGACCTACGAGCAGTACTTC. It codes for CATSRGRVGTYEQYF.

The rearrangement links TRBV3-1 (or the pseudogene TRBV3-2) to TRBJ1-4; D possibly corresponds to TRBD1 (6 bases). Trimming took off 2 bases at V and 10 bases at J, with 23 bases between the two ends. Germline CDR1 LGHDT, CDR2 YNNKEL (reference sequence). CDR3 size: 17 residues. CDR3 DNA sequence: TGTGCCAGCAGCCAAACCCGCCACATGGGGACAAAGGGAAAACTGTTTTTT. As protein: CASSQTRHMGTKGKLFF.

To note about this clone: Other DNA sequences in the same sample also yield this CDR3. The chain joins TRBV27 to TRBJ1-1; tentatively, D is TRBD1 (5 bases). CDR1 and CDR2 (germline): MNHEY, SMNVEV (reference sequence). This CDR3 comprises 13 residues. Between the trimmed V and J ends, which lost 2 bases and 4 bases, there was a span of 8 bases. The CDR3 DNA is TGTGCCAGCAGTTTAGGGGGAGGCACTGAAGCTTTCTTT. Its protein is CASSLGGGTEAFF.

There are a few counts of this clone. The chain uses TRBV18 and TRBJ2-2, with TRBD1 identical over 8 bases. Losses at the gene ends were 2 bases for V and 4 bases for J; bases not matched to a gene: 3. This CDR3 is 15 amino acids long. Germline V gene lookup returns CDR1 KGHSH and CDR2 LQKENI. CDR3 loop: CASSPGTGPTGELFF. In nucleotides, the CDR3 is TGTGCCAGCTCACCAGGGACAGGTCCCACCGGGGAGCTGTTTTTT.

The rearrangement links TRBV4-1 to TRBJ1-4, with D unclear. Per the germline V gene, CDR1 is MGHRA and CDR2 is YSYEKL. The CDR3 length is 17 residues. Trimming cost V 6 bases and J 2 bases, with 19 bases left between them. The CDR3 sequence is CASSPRPVRGTNEKLFF. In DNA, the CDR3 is TGCGCCAGCAGTCCCAGGCCGGTGCGAGGGACTAATGAAAAACTGTTTTTT.

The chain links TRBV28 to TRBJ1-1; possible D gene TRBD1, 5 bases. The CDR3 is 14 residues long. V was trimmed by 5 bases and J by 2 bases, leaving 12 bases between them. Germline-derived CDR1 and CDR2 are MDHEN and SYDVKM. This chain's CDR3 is CASSPHRINTEAFF. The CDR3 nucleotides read TGTGCCAGCAGTCCCCACAGGATCAACACTGAAGCTTTCTTT.

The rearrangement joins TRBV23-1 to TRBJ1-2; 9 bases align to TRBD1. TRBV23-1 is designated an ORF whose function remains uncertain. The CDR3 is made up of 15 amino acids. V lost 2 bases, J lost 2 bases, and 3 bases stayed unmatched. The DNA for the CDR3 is TGCGCCAGCAGTCAAACGACAGGGGGGAACTATGGCTACACCTTC. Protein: CASSQTTGGNYGYTF.

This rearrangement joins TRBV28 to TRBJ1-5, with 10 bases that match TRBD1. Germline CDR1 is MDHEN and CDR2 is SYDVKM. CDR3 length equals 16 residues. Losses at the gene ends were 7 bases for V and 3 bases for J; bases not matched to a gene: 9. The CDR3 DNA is TGTGCCAGCACCCATGCGGACAGGGGGAACAATCAGCCCCAGCATTTT. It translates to CASTHADRGNNQPQHF.

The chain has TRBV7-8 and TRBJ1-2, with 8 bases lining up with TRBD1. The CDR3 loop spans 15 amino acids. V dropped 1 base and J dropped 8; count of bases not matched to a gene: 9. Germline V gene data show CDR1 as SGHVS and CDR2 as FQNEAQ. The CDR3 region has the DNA TGTGCCAGCAGCTTAGACAGGGGGTCCTCTTCGGGCTACACCTTC. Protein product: CASSLDRGSSSGYTF.

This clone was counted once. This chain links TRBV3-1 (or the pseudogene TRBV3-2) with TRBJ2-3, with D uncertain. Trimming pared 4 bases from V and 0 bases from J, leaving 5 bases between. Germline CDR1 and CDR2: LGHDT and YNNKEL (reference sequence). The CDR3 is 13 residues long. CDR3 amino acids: CASSRRSTDTQYF. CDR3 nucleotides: TGTGCCAGCAGCCGCCGGAGCACAGATACGCAGTATTTT.

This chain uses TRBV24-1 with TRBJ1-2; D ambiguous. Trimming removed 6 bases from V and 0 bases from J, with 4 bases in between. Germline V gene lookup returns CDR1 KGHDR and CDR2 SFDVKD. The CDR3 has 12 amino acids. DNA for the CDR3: TGTGCCACCAGTTACTCTAACTATGGCTACACCTTC. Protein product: CATSYSNYGYTF.